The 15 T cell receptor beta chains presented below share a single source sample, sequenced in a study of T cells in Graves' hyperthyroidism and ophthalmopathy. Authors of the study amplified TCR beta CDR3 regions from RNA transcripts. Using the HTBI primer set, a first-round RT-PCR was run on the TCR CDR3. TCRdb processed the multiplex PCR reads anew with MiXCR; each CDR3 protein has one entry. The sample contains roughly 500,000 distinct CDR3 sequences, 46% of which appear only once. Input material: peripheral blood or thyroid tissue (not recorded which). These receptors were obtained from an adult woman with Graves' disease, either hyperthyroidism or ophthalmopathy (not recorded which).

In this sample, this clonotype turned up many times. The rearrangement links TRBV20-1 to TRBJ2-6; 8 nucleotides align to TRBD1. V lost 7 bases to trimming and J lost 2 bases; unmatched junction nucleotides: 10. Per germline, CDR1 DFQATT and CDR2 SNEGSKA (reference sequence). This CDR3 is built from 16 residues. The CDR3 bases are TGCAGTGTGCGGGACAGGTTTGGGGCTGGGGCCAACGTCCTGACTTTC. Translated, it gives CSVRDRFGAGANVLTF.

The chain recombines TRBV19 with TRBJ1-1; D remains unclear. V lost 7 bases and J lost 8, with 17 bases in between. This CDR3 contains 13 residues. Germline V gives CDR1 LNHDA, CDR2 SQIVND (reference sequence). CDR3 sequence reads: CASTSRDKDEAFF. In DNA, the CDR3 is TGTGCCAGTACCTCTCGAGACAAGGACGAAGCTTTCTTT.

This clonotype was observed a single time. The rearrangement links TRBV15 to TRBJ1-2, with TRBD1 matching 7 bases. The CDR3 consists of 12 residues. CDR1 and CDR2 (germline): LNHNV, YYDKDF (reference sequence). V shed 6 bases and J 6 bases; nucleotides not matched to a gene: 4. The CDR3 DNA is TGTGCCACCAGAGACAGGGCCCATGGCTACACCTTC. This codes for CATRDRAHGYTF.

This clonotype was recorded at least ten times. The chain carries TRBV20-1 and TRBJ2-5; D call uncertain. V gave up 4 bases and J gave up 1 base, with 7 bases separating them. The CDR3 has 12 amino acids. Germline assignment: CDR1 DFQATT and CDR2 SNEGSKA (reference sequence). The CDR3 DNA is TGCAGTGCTACTGCTCGCCAAGAGACCCAGTACTTC. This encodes CSATARQETQYF.

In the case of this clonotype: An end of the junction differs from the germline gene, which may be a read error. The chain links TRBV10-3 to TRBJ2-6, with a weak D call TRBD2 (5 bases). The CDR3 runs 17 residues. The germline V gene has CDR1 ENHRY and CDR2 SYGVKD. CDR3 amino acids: CAISSEGISSRADVLTF. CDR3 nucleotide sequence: TGTGCCATCAGTTCTGAGGGTATCAGCTCTAGGGCCGACGTCCTGACTTTC.

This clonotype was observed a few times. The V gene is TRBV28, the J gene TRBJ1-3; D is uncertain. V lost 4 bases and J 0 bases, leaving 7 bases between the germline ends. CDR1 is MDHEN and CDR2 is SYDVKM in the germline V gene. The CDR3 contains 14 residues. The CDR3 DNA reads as TGTGCCAGCAGTTATGGGCCCTCTGGAAACACCATATATTTT. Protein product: CASSYGPSGNTIYF.

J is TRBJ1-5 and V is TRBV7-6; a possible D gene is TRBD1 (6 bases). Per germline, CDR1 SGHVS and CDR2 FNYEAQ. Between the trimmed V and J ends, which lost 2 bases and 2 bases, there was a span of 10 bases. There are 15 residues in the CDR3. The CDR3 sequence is CASSLLAGGNQPQHF. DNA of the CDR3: TGTGCCAGCAGCTTACTAGCAGGGGGCAATCAGCCCCAGCATTTT.

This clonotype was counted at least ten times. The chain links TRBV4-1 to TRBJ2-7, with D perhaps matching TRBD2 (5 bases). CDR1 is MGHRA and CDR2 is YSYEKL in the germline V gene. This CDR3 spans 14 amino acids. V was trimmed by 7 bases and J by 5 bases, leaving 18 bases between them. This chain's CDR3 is CASTSRTTSDEQYF. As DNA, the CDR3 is TGCGCCAGCACGTCAAGGACCACTAGTGACGAGCAGTACTTC.

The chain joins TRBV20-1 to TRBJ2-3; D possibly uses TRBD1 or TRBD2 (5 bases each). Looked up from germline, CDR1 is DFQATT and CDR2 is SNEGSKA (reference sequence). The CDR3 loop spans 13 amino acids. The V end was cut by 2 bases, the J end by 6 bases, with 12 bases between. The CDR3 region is CSARRGSADTQYF. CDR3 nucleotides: TGCAGTGCTAGAAGGGGTAGCGCGGATACGCAGTATTTT.

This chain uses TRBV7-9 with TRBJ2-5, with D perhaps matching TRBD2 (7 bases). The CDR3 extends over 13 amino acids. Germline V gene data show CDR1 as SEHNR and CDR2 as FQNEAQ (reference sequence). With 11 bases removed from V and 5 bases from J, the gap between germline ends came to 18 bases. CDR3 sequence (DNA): TGTGCCGGCACCCACAGGGAGGGGGAGACCCAGTACTTC. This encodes CAGTHREGETQYF.

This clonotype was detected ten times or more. CDR3 bases: TGTGCCACCCAGCCGCGGCGGGGGCGAGTTGAAAAACTGTTTTTT. Protein: CATQPRRGRVEKLFF. The chain employs TRBV2 and TRBJ1-4; D possibly corresponds to TRBD1 (6 bases). V was cut by 10 bases and J by 7 bases, with 22 bases left in between. The CDR3 sequence is 15 residues long. Germline loops: CDR1 SNHLY, CDR2 FYNNEI.

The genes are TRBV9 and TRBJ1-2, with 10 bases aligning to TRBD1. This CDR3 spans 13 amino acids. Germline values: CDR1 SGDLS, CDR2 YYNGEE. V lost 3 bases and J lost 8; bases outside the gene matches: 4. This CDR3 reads CASSGGDRGGYTF. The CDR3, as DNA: TGTGCCAGCAGCGGAGGGGACAGGGGAGGCTACACCTTC.

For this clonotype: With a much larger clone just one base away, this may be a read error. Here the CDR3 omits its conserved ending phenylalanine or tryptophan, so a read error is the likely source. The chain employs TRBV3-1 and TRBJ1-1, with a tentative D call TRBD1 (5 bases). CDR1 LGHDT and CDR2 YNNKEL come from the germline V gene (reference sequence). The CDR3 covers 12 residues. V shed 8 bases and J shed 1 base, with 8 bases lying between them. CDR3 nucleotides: TGTGCCAGCTTCGGGACGAACACTGAAGCTTTCCTT. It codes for CASFGTNTEAFL.

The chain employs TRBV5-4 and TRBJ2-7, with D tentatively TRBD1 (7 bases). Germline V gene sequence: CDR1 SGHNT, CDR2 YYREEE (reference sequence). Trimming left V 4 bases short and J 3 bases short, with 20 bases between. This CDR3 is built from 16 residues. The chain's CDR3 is CASSQGRMTGSYEQYF. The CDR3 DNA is TGTGCCAGCAGCCAAGGGAGGATGACAGGGAGCTACGAGCAGTACTTC.

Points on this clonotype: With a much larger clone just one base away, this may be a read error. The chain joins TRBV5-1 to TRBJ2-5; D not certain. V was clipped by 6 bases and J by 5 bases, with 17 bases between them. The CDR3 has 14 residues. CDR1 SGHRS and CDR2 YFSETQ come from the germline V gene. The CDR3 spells CASTWVGTRETQYF. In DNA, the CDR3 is TGCGCCAGCACGTGGGTCGGTACAAGGGAGACCCAGTACTTC.